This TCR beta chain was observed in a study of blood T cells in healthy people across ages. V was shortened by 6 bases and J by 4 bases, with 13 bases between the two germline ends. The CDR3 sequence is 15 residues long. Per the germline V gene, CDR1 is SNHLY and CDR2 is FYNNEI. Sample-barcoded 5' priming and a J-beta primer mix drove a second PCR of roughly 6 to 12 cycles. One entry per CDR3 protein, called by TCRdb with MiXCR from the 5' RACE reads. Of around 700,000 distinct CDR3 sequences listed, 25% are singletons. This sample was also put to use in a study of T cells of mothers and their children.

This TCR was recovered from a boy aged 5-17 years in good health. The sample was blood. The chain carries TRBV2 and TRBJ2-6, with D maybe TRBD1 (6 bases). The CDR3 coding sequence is TGTGCCAGCAGGGCTACAGGGTTGGGGGCCAACGTCCTGACTTTC. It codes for CASRATGLGANVLTF.